A single T cell receptor beta chain is shown here with its context. This sample was taken from a study of Graves' ophthalmopathy and Graves' hyperthyroidism. For repertoire sequencing, the TCR beta CDR3 regions were amplified from RNA transcripts. First-round RT-PCR used HTBI primers; second-round multiplex PCR followed. TCRdb used MiXCR to reprocess the multiplex PCR reads, holding one entry per CDR3 protein. This repertoire shows around 16,000 distinct CDR3 sequences, 46% found once; its top ten account for approximately 24%. The CDR3 totals 13 residues. Germline CDR1 reads SGHTA; CDR2 reads FQGNSA. Trimming stripped 3 bases from V and 7 bases from J, with 10 bases between.

This receptor was obtained from a woman in her forties with stable Graves' hyperthyroidism. This chain connects TRBV7-2 to TRBJ1-5; D remains ambiguous. Material: peripheral blood. CDR3 sequence (DNA): TGTGCCAGCAGCTTTGCGGTCACGCAGCCCCAGCATTTT. This encodes CASSFAVTQPQHF.